Listed below are T cell receptor beta chains from one sample, sequenced in a study of ipilimumab plus nivolumab after autologous stem cell transplantation. Here immunoSEQ multiplex PCR was the method, and the copy in TCRdb shows in-frame clones only, minus some. The table lists around 45,000 clones, over 75% of them singletons. The sample was PBMCs, taken in a trial of ipilimumab plus nivolumab as post-transplant consolidation. The receptors shown here come from a male donor with multiple myeloma. Each CDR3 is given with its conserved first and last residue.

TRBV29-1,TRBJ2-5,CSVVPGHSRETQYF
TRBV7-2,TRBJ2-1,CASSPGPSYNEQFF
TRBV2,TRBJ1-2,CASSPLGTENYGYTF
TRBV28,TRBJ1-2,CASSSQDRGYGYTF
TRBV6-5,TRBJ1-1,CASTPRGETEAFF
TRBV2,TRBJ1-5,CASSQTPTYQPQHF
TRBV9,TRBJ1-1,CASSVTPREIGAEAFF
TRBV7-9,TRBJ1-1,CASSLDLTLNTEAFF
TRBV21-1,TRBJ2-2,CASSKDGETVNTGELFF
TRBV2,TRBJ2-1,CASSERSGEQFF
TRBV11-3,TRBJ2-7,CASSLGEIDNYEQYF
TRBV18,TRBJ1-4,CASSPEGRGNEKLFF
TRBV11-3,TRBJ2-5,CASSLGSMGRGVQETQYF
TRBV11-1,TRBJ2-3,CASSLAGGTDTQYF